This paragraph covers one T cell receptor beta chain sequence. This clonotype was seen many times. The specificity of this receptor is unknown. Per-nucleotide qualities are absent, and no much larger clonotype sits a single base away. This specimen comes from a study of T cells in Graves' hyperthyroidism and ophthalmopathy (dated by TCRdb to the late 2010s). Concerning the study at large: Peripheral blood was sampled at the time of initial diagnosis, prior to any treatment. The 100 or so discovery patients were randomly divided into training and test sets at a 7:3 ratio. Prospective prediction of ophthalmopathy was tested in an independent validation cohort consisting of 18 hyperthyroidism patients and more than 15 patients who later progressed to ophthalmopathy. Following sampling, methimazole starting at 30 mg daily was given to hyperthyroidism patients, and high-dose intravenous methylprednisolone was given to ophthalmopathy patients. The paper reports TCR Vbeta CDR3 sequencing of approximately 140 peripheral blood samples: under 45 ophthalmopathy, over 70 hyperthyroidism and around 17 progressor patients. To identify distinguishing TCR V-J signatures, a discovery cohort of around 100 patients was used, comprising approximately 40 with Graves' ophthalmopathy and 57 with stable Graves' hyperthyroidism. The study also compared thyroid tissue and blood T-cell repertoires from 5 to 7 Graves' hyperthyroidism patients. Paper-wide results and their limitations: No statistical method was used to fix the sample size in advance, and group allocation was not hidden from the investigators. A model built on a 13 V-J signature distinguished ophthalmopathy from stable hyperthyroidism, reaching 85% to 90% sensitivity and 81.08% specificity in cross-validation and 80%/75% in testing. In validation, the model predicted progression to ophthalmopathy with around 71% sensitivity and less than 80% specificity, a median of 6.5 months before onset. Most expanded thyroid clonotypes (frequency above 0.001) were also detected in blood, suggesting blood repertoires may reflect thyroid immune responses.

The TCR beta CDR3 regions were amplified from the RNA transcripts. The TCR CDR3 was subjected to a first round of RT-PCR using the HTBI primer set and the Qiagen OneStep RT-PCR kit. Libraries were constructed in a second round of multiplex PCR, after which size selection and purification were performed. Libraries were sequenced paired-end with 100 bp reads on an Illumina HiSeq2000. Processing in the source paper ran as follows. SOAPnuke was used to process the raw data, with reads discarded if the reads contained adapters or uncalled bases, had a mean Phred below 15, or lacked an exact constant-primer or identifier match. COPE v1.2.5 was used to merge high-quality paired reads, and clonotypes were defined as unique nucleotide sequences. MiTCR v1.1 was used to align the clonotypes against IMGT TRBV, TRBD and TRBJ reference segments. Only V-J combinations with frequency above 0.0001, covering about 99% of repertoires, were analysed. The TCS score was defined as the ratio of F50 (clonal expansion) to E x V (chaos), calculated using BLOSUM62-based TCRdist between CDR3 peptides within each V-J. Welch's t-statistics and random forest reduced 514 V-J features to about 13, which were used in a naive Bayes classifier (R e1071). The raw public reads went through TCRdb reprocessing: fastp at Q25, MiXCR clone calling, in-frame beta chains kept. When rows share a CDR3 protein, they turn into one entry using the most common DNA and genes. These V and J calls are TCRdb output, not the study's own analysis. Across this sample there are about 410,000 distinct CDR3 sequences, with about 14% seen only once. About 20% of the sample rests with the top ten.

Ophthalmopathy patients had moderately to severely active disease, Clinical Activity Score of at least 3, NOSPECS grade of at least 4, and duration under 3 months. Any patient with an uncontrolled infection, another autoimmune disease, pregnancy or lactation was excluded. Diagnoses relied on clinical symptoms, serum thyroxine and TRAb, thyroid ultrasound and orbital computed tomography. PBMCs were separated from under 11 ml of fresh peripheral blood using Ficoll-Paque density gradient centrifugation. Trizol reagent was used to extract total RNA, and RNA quality was then checked on an Agilent 2100 Bioanalyzer. Including the terminal cysteine and phenylalanine, the CDR3 comprises 17 residues. Here the CDR3 DNA is all that survives: 51 bases in frame from base 1. Trimming takes 0 bases from V and 3 bases from J, and the germline ends sit 18 bases apart. The germline V gene specifies MNHEY as CDR1 and SVGAGI as CDR2.

The clonotype originates from a woman aged 30 to 39 with Graves' ophthalmopathy. This chain is built from TRBV6-5 and TRBJ2-7, with no reliable assignment of the D segment. Sample: blood. The nucleotides read TGTGCCAGCAGTTACTCGATTCCCACAGCCTTGGACTACGAGCAGTACTTC. It specifies CASSYSIPTALDYEQYF.